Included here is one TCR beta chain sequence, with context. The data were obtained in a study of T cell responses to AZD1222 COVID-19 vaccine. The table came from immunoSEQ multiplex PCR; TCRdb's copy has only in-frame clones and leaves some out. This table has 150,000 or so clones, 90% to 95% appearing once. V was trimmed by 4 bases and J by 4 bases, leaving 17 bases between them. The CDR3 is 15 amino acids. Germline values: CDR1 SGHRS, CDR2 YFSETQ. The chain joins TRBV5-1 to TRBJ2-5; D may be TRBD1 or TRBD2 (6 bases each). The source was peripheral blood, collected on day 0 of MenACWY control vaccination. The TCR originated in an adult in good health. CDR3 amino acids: CASSPGWGARETQYF. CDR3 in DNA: TGCGCCAGCAGCCCGGGTTGGGGGGCGAGAGAGACCCAGTACTTC.